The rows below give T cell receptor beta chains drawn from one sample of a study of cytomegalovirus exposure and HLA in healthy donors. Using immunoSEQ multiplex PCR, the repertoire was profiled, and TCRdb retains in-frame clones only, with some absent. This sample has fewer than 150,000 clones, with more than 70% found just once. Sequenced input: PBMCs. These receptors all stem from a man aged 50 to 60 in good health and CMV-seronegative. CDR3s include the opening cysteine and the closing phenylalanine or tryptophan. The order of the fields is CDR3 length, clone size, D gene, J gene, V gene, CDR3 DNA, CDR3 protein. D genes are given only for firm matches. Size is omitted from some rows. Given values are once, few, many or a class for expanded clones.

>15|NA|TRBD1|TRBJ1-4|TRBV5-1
TGCGCCAGCAGCCCCGATGGGACAGGGGCTGAAAAACTGTTTTTT
CASSPDGTGAEKLFF
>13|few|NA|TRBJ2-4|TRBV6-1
TGTGCCAGCTCTATGATAGCCAAAAACATTCAGTACTTC
CASSMIAKNIQYF
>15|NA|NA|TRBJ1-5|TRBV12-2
TGTGCAAGTCGCCCCGAAGGAGGATACAATCAGCCCCAGCATTTT
CASRPEGGYNQPQHF
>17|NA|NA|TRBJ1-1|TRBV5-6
TGTGCCAGCAGCTCACAGACCGGGAGAATGGGGGACACTGAAGCTTTCTTT
CASSSQTGRMGDTEAFF
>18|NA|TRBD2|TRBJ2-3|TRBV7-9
TGTTCCAGCAGCAGACGGCGACTAGCGGGGGGTAACACAGATACGCAGTATTTT
CSSSRRRLAGGNTDTQYF
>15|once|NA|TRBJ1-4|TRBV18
TGTGCCAGCTCGCCACCCCGAGGGATAAGTGAAAAACTGTTTTTT
CASSPPRGISEKLFF
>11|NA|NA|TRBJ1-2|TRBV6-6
TGTGCCAGCTCGGGGGACTATGGCTACACCTTC
CASSGDYGYTF
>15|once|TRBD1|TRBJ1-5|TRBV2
TGTGCCAGCGGGAGGGACAGGGTAAGCAATCAGCCCCAGCATTTT
CASGRDRVSNQPQHF
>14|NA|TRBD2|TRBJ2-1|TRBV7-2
TGTGCCAGCAGCCCATGGACTAGCGGGTCGGGGCAGTTCTTC
CASSPWTSGSGQFF
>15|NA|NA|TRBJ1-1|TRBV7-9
TGTGCCAGCAGCCCACAACGGGGTATGGACACTGAAGCTTTCTTT
CASSPQRGMDTEAFF
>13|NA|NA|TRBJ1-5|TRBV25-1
TGTGCCAGCAGTGACCAGGGAGGGCAGCCCCAGCATTTT
CASSDQGGQPQHF
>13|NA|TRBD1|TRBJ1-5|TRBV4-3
TGCGCCAGCAGCGTAGACAGGGGCCAGCCCCAGCATTTT
CASSVDRGQPQHF
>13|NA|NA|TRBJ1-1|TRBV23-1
TGCGCCAGCAGTCAGGCAGGGAACACTGAAGCTTTCTTT
CASSQAGNTEAFF
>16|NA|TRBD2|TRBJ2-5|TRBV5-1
TGCGCCAGCAGCTGGGGACTAGCGGGGGGCAGGGAGACCCAGTACTTC
CASSWGLAGGRETQYF
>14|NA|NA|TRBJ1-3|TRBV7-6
TGTGCCAGCAGCTTGGGGCAGAATGGAAACACCATATATTTT
CASSLGQNGNTIYF
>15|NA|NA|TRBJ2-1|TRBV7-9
TGTGCCAGCAGCTTTCCTGGGGGCGGTTACAATGAGCAGTTCTTC
CASSFPGGGYNEQFF
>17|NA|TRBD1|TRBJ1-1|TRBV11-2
TGTGCCAGCAGCTTAGATTCCCGGACAGGGCGAGACACTGAAGCTTTCTTT
CASSLDSRTGRDTEAFF
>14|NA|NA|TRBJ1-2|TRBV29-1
TGCAGCGCTGAACACCGGGACACCGCTTATGGCTACACCTTC
CSAEHRDTAYGYTF
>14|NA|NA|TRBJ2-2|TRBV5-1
TGCGCCAGCAGCTTGGGACTAGACTACGGGGAGCTGTTTTTT
CASSLGLDYGELFF
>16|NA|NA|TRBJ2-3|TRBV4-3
TGCGCCCGCAGCCAAGAAGCAGGGTCCTACACAGATACGCAGTATTTT
CARSQEAGSYTDTQYF
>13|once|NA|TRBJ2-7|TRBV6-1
TGTGCCAGCATGTTGGGAGGAGGTTACGAGCAGTACTTC
CASMLGGGYEQYF
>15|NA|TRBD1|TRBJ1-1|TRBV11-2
TGTGCCAGCAGCACTTGGACAGGCAGGAACACTGAAGCTTTCTTT
CASSTWTGRNTEAFF